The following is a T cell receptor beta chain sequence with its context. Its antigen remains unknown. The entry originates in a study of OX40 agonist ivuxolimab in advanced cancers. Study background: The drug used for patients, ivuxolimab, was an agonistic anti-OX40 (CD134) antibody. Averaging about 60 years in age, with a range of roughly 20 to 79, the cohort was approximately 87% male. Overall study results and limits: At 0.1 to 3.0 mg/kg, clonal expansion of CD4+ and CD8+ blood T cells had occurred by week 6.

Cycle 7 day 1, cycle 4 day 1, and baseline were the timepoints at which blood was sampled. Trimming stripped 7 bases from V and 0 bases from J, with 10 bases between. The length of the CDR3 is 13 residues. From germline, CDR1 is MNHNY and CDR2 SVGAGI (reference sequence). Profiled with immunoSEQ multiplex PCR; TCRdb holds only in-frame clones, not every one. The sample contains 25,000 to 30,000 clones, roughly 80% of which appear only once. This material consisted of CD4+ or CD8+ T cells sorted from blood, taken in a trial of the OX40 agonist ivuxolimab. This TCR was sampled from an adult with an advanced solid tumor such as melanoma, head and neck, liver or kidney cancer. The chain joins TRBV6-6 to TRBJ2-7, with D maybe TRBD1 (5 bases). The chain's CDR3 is CASTKTDSYEQYF. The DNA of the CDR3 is TGTGCCAGCACCAAGACAGACTCCTACGAGCAGTACTTC.